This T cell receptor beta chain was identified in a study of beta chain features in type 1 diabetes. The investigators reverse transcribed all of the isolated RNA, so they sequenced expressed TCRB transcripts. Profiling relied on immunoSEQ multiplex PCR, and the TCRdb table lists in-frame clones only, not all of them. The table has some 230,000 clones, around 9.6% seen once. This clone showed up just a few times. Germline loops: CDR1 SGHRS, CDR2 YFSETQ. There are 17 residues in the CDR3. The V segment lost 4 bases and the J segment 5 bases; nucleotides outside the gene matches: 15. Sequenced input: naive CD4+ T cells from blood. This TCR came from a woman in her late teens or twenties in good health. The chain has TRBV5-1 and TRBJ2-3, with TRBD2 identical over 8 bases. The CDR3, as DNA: TGCGCCAGCAGCAGAGGGGTAGCGGGGACCTTTCAAGATACGCAGTATTTT. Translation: CASSRGVAGTFQDTQYF.